This entry lists 26 T cell receptor beta chains sequenced from one sample in a study of CD8 T cells in Susac syndrome (dated by TCRdb to the late 2010s). Libraries came from the immunoSEQ multiplex PCR assay. RNA was extracted using the RNeasy kit, and roughly 0.45 to 1 ug of the RNA was reverse transcribed with random hexamers. TCRdb reanalyzed the raw reads on its own, using fastp at Q25 for trimming and MiXCR for clone calling, and kept in-frame beta chains. Every entry covers one CDR3 protein and lists the most common genes and DNA from its rows. In this sample the table shows 71,000 or so distinct CDR3 sequences, over 90% of which occur a single time. The top ten constitute around 0.11% of the sample. The sequencing sample was made of CD4+ T cells from PBMCs. All receptors derive from a human donor with multiple sclerosis.

The J gene is TRBJ1-2, the V gene TRBV27, with TRBD1 matching over 10 bases. V shed 6 bases and J 4 bases; nucleotides not matched to a gene: 11. This CDR3 has 16 amino acids. The V gene's germline CDR1 is MNHEY and CDR2 SMNVEV (reference sequence). The CDR3 spells CASRKTGTGVTYGYTF. The DNA of the CDR3 is TGTGCCAGCAGAAAAACCGGGACAGGGGTTACCTATGGCTACACCTTC.

The rearrangement joins TRBV7-8 to TRBJ2-5; possibly TRBD1 for D (5 bases). CDR3 size: 15 residues. Germline loops: CDR1 SGHVS, CDR2 FQNEAQ. Trimming removed 5 bases at V and 5 bases at J, with 18 bases between. The CDR3 DNA reads TGTGCCAGCAGCCCCGACAGTCGGGTGAGGGAGACCCAGTACTTC. As protein: CASSPDSRVRETQYF.

The CDR3 DNA sequence: TGTGCCAGCAGTTTCTACAGGGGCACAGATACGCAGTATTTT. This codes for CASSFYRGTDTQYF. The rearrangement uses TRBV28 and TRBJ2-3; a weak D match, TRBD1 (6 bases). Trimming removed 3 bases at V and 1 base at J, with 8 bases between. Germline assignment: CDR1 MDHEN and CDR2 SYDVKM. The CDR3 length is 14 residues.

The CDR3 bases are TGTGCCAGTAGTGGCGACAGGGAATTTAGTTATGGCTACACCTTC. It specifies CASSGDREFSYGYTF. The chain joins TRBV19 to TRBJ1-2; 7 bases map to TRBD1. Looked up from germline, CDR1 is LNHDA and CDR2 is SQIVND (reference sequence). The CDR3 runs to 15 residues. Trimming took 5 bases from V and 5 from J; bases not matched to a gene: 11.

The V and J genes are TRBV7-2 and TRBJ2-3, with TRBD2 identical over 11 bases. The V gene end was trimmed by 5 bases and the J gene end by 4 bases; junction bases not matched to a gene: 5. Looked up from germline, CDR1 is SGHTA and CDR2 is FQGNSA. The CDR3 covers 15 residues. CDR3 in amino acids: CASSVSGGAADTQYF. The DNA for the CDR3 is TGTGCCAGCAGCGTTAGCGGGGGGGCCGCAGATACGCAGTATTTT.

The genes are TRBV30 and TRBJ2-3; D may match TRBD1 or TRBD2 (6 bases each). The V end was cut by 3 bases, the J end by 2 bases, with 12 bases between. The CDR3 is made up of 14 amino acids. CDR1 GTSNPN and CDR2 SVGIG come from the germline V gene (reference sequence). CDR3 sequence (DNA): TGTGCCTGGAGCCTGGGGGGCAACACAGATACGCAGTATTTT. This gives the protein CAWSLGGNTDTQYF. Based on the CDR3 plus reference TRBV30 and TRBJ2-3, the full variable domain is SQTIHQWPATLVQPVGSPLSLECTVEGTSNPNLYWYRQAAGRGLQLLFYSVGIGQISSEVPQNLSASRPQDRQFILSSKKLLLSDSGFYLCAWSLGGNTDTQYFGPGTRLTVL.

The chain combines TRBV30 with TRBJ2-5, with D perhaps TRBD2 (7 bases). Germline values: CDR1 GTSNPN, CDR2 SVGIG (reference sequence). This CDR3 region has 11 residues. In DNA, the CDR3 is TGTGCATGGGGGGGCCAGGAGACCCAGTACTTC. Protein: CAWGGQETQYF.

This sequence joins TRBV6-5 and TRBJ2-6, with D hard to call. Germline CDR1 MNHEY, CDR2 SVGAGI. The CDR3 totals 15 residues. Trimming took 6 bases from V and 0 from J, leaving 9 bases between them. CDR3 amino acids: CASSRHSSGANVLTF. The CDR3 DNA reads TGTGCCAGCAGCCGACACAGCTCTGGGGCCAACGTCCTGACTTTC.

This clonotype was counted once. This sequence joins TRBV7-9 and TRBJ2-1, with 9 nucleotides matching TRBD1. The CDR3 covers 15 residues. Germline V gene data show CDR1 as SEHNR and CDR2 as FQNEAQ (reference sequence). Trimming cost V 2 bases and J 3 bases; bases outside gene matches: 2. The CDR3 loop reads CASSLSDRGYNEQFF. The DNA for the CDR3 is TGTGCCAGCAGCTTATCGGACAGGGGCTACAATGAGCAGTTCTTC.

The chain combines TRBV7-2 with TRBJ2-1; D gene ambiguous. Trimming removed 4 bases at V and 3 bases at J, with 7 bases between. The CDR3 spans 13 residues. Germline CDR1 reads SGHTA; CDR2 reads FQGNSA. DNA for the CDR3: TGTGCCAGCAGCTCCATCGACTACAATGAGCAGTTCTTC. This encodes CASSSIDYNEQFF.

The V gene is TRBV19, the J gene TRBJ2-5; D is unresolved. Germline V gene data show CDR1 as LNHDA and CDR2 as SQIVND (reference sequence). V dropped 9 bases and J dropped 4 bases, with 12 bases sitting between them. The CDR3 length is 12 residues. CDR3 coding DNA: TGTGCCAGCTCGGACGTTGGAGAGACCCAGTACTTC. Translation: CASSDVGETQYF.

This sequence joins TRBV29-1 and TRBJ2-7; 12 nucleotides agree with TRBD2. The CDR3 contains 14 residues. Per the germline V gene, CDR1 is SQVTM and CDR2 is ANQGSEA. Germline trimming cut 1 base from V and 4 bases from J; bases unmatched to any gene: 2. CDR3 coding DNA: TGCAGCGTTGAAGGACTAGCGGGGGATTACGAGCAGTACTTC. Its translation: CSVEGLAGDYEQYF.

The V gene is TRBV5-6, the J gene TRBJ2-1, with D maybe TRBD2 (6 bases). Germline V gene data show CDR1 as SGHDT and CDR2 as YYEEEE. The germline V and J ends were trimmed by 4 bases and 0 bases, with 14 bases remaining between them. This CDR3 contains 16 residues. The CDR3 spells CASSLRTTSSYNEQFF. The DNA of the CDR3 is TGTGCCAGCAGCCTCAGGACGACTAGCTCCTACAATGAGCAGTTCTTC.

The chain carries TRBV4-3 and TRBJ2-6; 7 bases line up with TRBD1. Losses at the gene ends were 4 bases for V and 0 bases for J; bases not matched to a gene: 9. Germline CDR1 LGHNA, CDR2 YSLEER. The CDR3 sequence is 18 residues long. CDR3 protein: CASSRATGDSSGANVLTF. The CDR3 DNA follows: TGCGCCAGCAGCCGGGCTACAGGGGATTCCTCTGGGGCCAACGTCCTGACTTTC.

V gene TRBV4-2 combines with J gene TRBJ2-7, with TRBD1 identical over 9 bases. This CDR3 is 15 amino acids long. Germline-derived CDR1 and CDR2 are LGHNA and YNFKEQ. V lost 1 base and J lost 1; bases outside the gene matches: 2. CDR3 residues: CASSQGDRESYEQYF. CDR3 coding DNA: TGTGCCAGCAGCCAAGGGGACAGGGAATCCTACGAGCAGTACTTC.

This chain connects TRBV29-1 to TRBJ2-2, with 7 positions matching TRBD2. Germline assignment: CDR1 SQVTM and CDR2 ANQGSEA. V lost 4 bases, J lost 6 bases, and 5 bases stayed unmatched. The CDR3 spans 13 residues. CDR3 in amino acids: CSVVPAGAGELFF. The CDR3 DNA follows: TGCAGCGTTGTCCCTGCGGGGGCCGGGGAGCTGTTTTTT.

The rearrangement links TRBV6-1 to TRBJ1-2, with D possibly matching TRBD1 (5 bases). V lost 4 bases, J lost 2 bases, and 14 bases lay in between. This CDR3 spans 15 amino acids. In germline, CDR1 is MNHNS, CDR2 SASEGT. This chain's CDR3 is CASSVSRGANYGYTF. CDR3 nucleotides: TGTGCCAGCAGTGTATCGAGGGGTGCGAACTATGGCTACACCTTC.

J is TRBJ1-2 and V is TRBV5-1; unclear D gene. This CDR3 is built from 14 residues. Trimming removed 6 bases from V and 2 bases from J, with 14 bases in between. The germline CDR1 and CDR2 sequences are SGHRS and YFSETQ. The CDR3 spells CASMAQDTNYGYTF. CDR3 sequence (DNA): TGCGCCAGCATGGCCCAGGATACCAACTATGGCTACACCTTC.

This clonotype was seen just once. The V and J genes are TRBV3-1 and TRBJ2-3, with a tentative D call TRBD2 (5 bases). Trimming left V 1 base short and J 1 base short, with 9 bases between. The germline gives CDR1 LGHDT, CDR2 YNNKEL (reference sequence). This CDR3 is built from 15 residues. The CDR3 DNA follows: TGTGCCAGCAGCCAAGCCAACGGGGGCACAGATACGCAGTATTTT. Amino acid sequence: CASSQANGGTDTQYF.

The chain has TRBV7-2 and TRBJ2-3, with D maybe TRBD1 (5 bases). CDR1 is SGHTA and CDR2 is FQGNSA in the germline V gene. The CDR3 consists of 16 residues. Deletions cut 5 bases from V and 1 base from J, with 16 bases between. DNA of the CDR3: TGTGCCAGCAGCCTTGTTAAGGGGATACGCACAGATACGCAGTATTTT. It codes for CASSLVKGIRTDTQYF.

CDR3 nucleotides: TGCAGCGTTGCCGACTCCTACGAGCAGTACTTC. Amino acids: CSVADSYEQYF. The chain couples TRBV29-1 to TRBJ2-7; the D is unclear. Germline assignment: CDR1 SQVTM and CDR2 ANQGSEA. Deletions cut 4 bases from V and 0 bases from J, with 4 bases between. The CDR3 runs 11 residues.

This clonotype occurred once. The V and J genes are TRBV5-1 and TRBJ1-1, with 9 bases aligning to TRBD1. The CDR3 contains 14 residues. With 3 bases clipped from V and 3 bases from J, the junction kept 3 bases outside the gene matches. The V gene's germline CDR1 is SGHRS and CDR2 YFSETQ. CDR3 DNA: TGCGCCAGCAGCTGGGACAGGGTCGACACTGAAGCTTTCTTT. It translates to CASSWDRVDTEAFF.

This chain joins TRBV30 and TRBJ2-5; possible D gene TRBD1, 6 bases. V was clipped by 2 bases and J by 2 bases, with 12 bases between them. In germline, CDR1 is GTSNPN, CDR2 SVGIG (reference sequence). This CDR3 has 14 amino acids. The CDR3 loop is CAWSIPDRQETQYF. CDR3 in DNA: TGTGCCTGGAGTATCCCGGACAGACAAGAGACCCAGTACTTC.

The sample holds one count of this clonotype. The V gene is TRBV6-5, the J gene TRBJ2-3, with TRBD2 as a possible D gene (6 bases). Germline V gives CDR1 MNHEY, CDR2 SVGAGI. This CDR3 contains 15 residues. The V end lost 10 bases, the J end lost 4 bases, and 21 bases lay between the germline ends. This CDR3 reads CATSHIGGVSDTQYF. For the CDR3, the DNA is TGTGCCACCTCGCATATCGGCGGGGTATCAGATACGCAGTATTTT.

The chain combines TRBV28 with TRBJ2-7, with D unresolved. Germline V CDR1 and CDR2: MDHEN, SYDVKM. This CDR3 is 14 amino acids long. Trimming shortened V by 6 bases and J by 0 bases, and 12 bases separated the two germline ends. CDR3 DNA: TGTGCCAGCAGGTCCCCGGGTGGCTCCTACGAGCAGTACTTC. It encodes CASRSPGGSYEQYF.

This rearrangement joins TRBV12-3 or TRBV12-4 to TRBJ2-7; D might be TRBD2 (8 bases). With 6 bases removed from V and 6 bases from J, the gap between germline ends came to 15 bases. This CDR3 has 13 amino acids. The CDR3 loop is CASSPREGAEQYF. The DNA of the CDR3 is TGTGCCAGCAGCCCCCGGGAGGGGGCCGAGCAGTACTTC.